This T cell receptor (beta chain) was captured in a study of response to subunit inactivated influenza vaccine. Study results and caveats: Every seasonal influenza vaccination brings in few new T cells, the authors suggested.

This clonotype was counted ten times or more. Its antigen remains unidentified. From the RT-PCR reads, TCRdb called clonotypes with MiXCR, one entry per CDR3 protein. Of just under 250,000 distinct CDR3 sequences in the sample, 12% were seen once. The source material was non-naive T cells sorted from PBMCs, sampled 14 to 15 days before vaccination. The TCR comes from a man aged 45 to 65 who received an inactivated influenza vaccine.

CDR3 coding DNA: TGTGCCAGCAGCTTAGTAGGGGGTTTTTTGGGACAGGGGGTTGGAACCCAGTACTTC. Translation: CASSLVGGFLGQGVGTQYF. The chain combines TRBV7-2 with TRBJ2-5, with TRBD1 matching over 11 bases. This CDR3 is 19 amino acids long. Germline V gene sequence: CDR1 SGHTA, CDR2 FQGNSA. Losses at the gene ends were 1 base for V and 8 bases for J; bases not matched to a gene: 18.